The sequence of this T cell receptor (beta chain) was determined in a study of blood T cell repertoires in COVID-19. In the study overall: T cells, B-cell-depleted T cells, or PBMCs supplied cDNA or gDNA.

V gave up 4 bases and J gave up 5 bases, with 11 bases separating them. The length of the CDR3 is 13 residues. The germline V gene has CDR1 SEHNR and CDR2 FQNEAQ (reference sequence). TCRdb keeps only in-frame clones here, not all; method: immunoSEQ multiplex PCR. The table lists around 72,000 clones, 82% of them singletons. Sequencing used peripheral blood. The TCR originated in a human donor in a cohort sampled during active COVID-19. The V call is TRBV7-9, the J call TRBJ1-2; D gene uncertain. The chain's CDR3 is CASSSRQPYGYTF. CDR3 bases: TGTGCCAGCAGCTCCCGACAACCTTATGGCTACACCTTC.